This T cell receptor (beta chain) was observed in a study of long-term antiretroviral therapy in people with HIV. Across the whole study: Sampling started about a decade before the 2015 immediate-ART recommendation.

V was pared by 5 bases and J by 2 bases, with 7 bases of the junction left unmatched. Germline-derived CDR1 and CDR2 are SGHRS and YFSETQ. CDR3 length equals 15 residues. There was at least one pre-ART PBMC sample for each donor, plus at least two post-ART PBMC samples. This was the immunoSEQ v3.0 assay at survey level. Profiling relied on immunoSEQ multiplex PCR, and the TCRdb table lists in-frame clones only, not all of them. Altogether roughly 40,000 clones are present, around 88% being singletons, with the ten largest covering roughly 3.6%. The V and J genes are TRBV5-1 and TRBJ2-7, with TRBD1 identical over 10 bases. This receptor was taken from a woman under 30 with HIV. The sample was unsorted PBMCs, taken just before starting antiretroviral therapy. In DNA, the CDR3 is TGCGCCAGCAGACAAGGACAGGGGGGACCCTACGAGCAGTACTTC. It codes for CASRQGQGGPYEQYF. The full variable domain, in which reference TRBV5-1 and TRBJ2-7 provide the parts outside the CDR3, is KAGVTQTPRYLIKTRGQQVTLSCSPISGHRSVSWYQQTPGQGLQFLFEYFSETQRNKGNFPGRFSGRQFSNSRSEMNVSTLELGDSALYLCASRQGQGGPYEQYFGPGTRLTVT.